The 21 T cell receptor beta chains given below trace back to one sample, sequenced in a study of cytomegalovirus exposure and HLA in healthy donors. The PCR made use of 60 Vbeta and 13 Jbeta primers. Libraries were prepared by immunoSEQ multiplex PCR; TCRdb keeps only in-frame clonotypes and omits some of them. There are about 160,000 clones in the sample; 80% occur only once, and 1.3% lies in the top ten. The source material was PBMCs. The receptors shown here come from a woman in her forties or fifties in good health and CMV-seronegative.

The chain uses TRBV14 and TRBJ2-5; 8 bases match TRBD1. The CDR3 runs to 13 residues. V shed 4 bases, J shed 4 bases, and the junction held 2 bases outside the gene matches. The germline gives CDR1 SGHDN, CDR2 FVKESK. The CDR3 loop reads CASSRDRRETQYF. The CDR3 DNA reads as TGTGCCAGCAGCCGGGACAGGCGAGAGACCCAGTACTTC.

J is TRBJ2-2 and V is TRBV7-2; TRBD2 might be the D (5 bases). The V end was cut by 1 base, the J end by 6 bases, with 6 bases between. The germline gives CDR1 SGHTA, CDR2 FQGNSA. This CDR3 is 13 amino acids long. The CDR3 nucleotides are TGTGCCAGCAGCTTAGTCGGGGCCGGGGAGCTGTTTTTT. It is translated as CASSLVGAGELFF.

This chain connects TRBV7-3 to TRBJ2-7; D is possibly TRBD2 (7 bases). The germline V gene has CDR1 SGHTA and CDR2 FQGTGA. Trimming took 5 bases from V and 2 from J, leaving 16 bases between them. The CDR3 is made up of 15 amino acids. The chain's CDR3 is CASSLGASGPYEQYF. The CDR3 bases are TGTGCCAGCAGCCTGGGGGCTAGCGGCCCCTACGAGCAGTACTTC.

V usage is TRBV7-9 and J usage is TRBJ2-5; 9 nucleotides line up with TRBD2. The germline gives CDR1 SEHNR, CDR2 FQNEAQ (reference sequence). CDR3 length equals 14 residues. V shed 2 bases, J shed 5 bases, and the junction held 3 bases outside the gene matches. CDR3 protein: CASSLLAGLETQYF. In nucleotides, the CDR3 is TGTGCCAGCAGCTTACTAGCGGGGTTGGAGACCCAGTACTTC. The full variable domain, completed using reference TRBV7-9 and TRBJ2-5, is DTGVSQNPRHKITKRGQNVTFRCDPISEHNRLYWYRQTLGQGPEFLTYFQNEAQLEKSRLLSDRFSAERPKGSFSTLEIQRTEQGDSAMYLCASSLLAGLETQYFGPGTRLLVL.

This chain uses TRBV5-1 with TRBJ2-2, with no clear D. CDR1 SGHRS and CDR2 YFSETQ come from the germline V gene. The CDR3 runs to 14 residues. V dropped 1 base and J dropped 0 bases, with 4 bases sitting between them. This CDR3 is CASSLNSNTGELFF. As DNA, the CDR3 is TGCGCCAGCAGCTTGAACTCGAACACCGGGGAGCTGTTTTTT.

This clone appeared many times. V gene TRBV7-9 combines with J gene TRBJ2-7; TRBD1 aligns across 8 bases. This CDR3 is built from 16 residues. Trimming took 1 base from V and 2 from J; bases not matched to a gene: 7. Germline V gene lookup returns CDR1 SEHNR and CDR2 FQNEAQ (reference sequence). CDR3 loop: CASSLVLTGGTYEQYF. The CDR3 DNA is TGTGCCAGCAGCTTAGTTCTCACAGGGGGTACCTACGAGCAGTACTTC.

The chain uses TRBV4-3 and TRBJ1-2; D call uncertain. Trimming pared 3 bases from V and 0 bases from J, leaving 11 bases between. Germline assignment: CDR1 LGHNA and CDR2 YSLEER. The CDR3 totals 15 residues. CDR3 in amino acids: CASSQDSWANYGYTF. CDR3 nucleotides: TGCGCCAGCAGCCAGGACTCTTGGGCTAACTATGGCTACACCTTC.

The rearrangement joins TRBV27 to TRBJ1-3; D is unclear. The V and J ends lost 2 bases and 4 bases respectively, with 9 bases between them. Germline V CDR1 and CDR2: MNHEY, SMNVEV (reference sequence). This CDR3 is built from 14 residues. The CDR3 sequence: CASSLRGSGNTIYF. CDR3 bases: TGTGCCAGCAGTTTACGAGGGTCCGGAAACACCATATATTTT.

The chain has TRBV28 and TRBJ1-1; no reliable D call. V lost 1 base to trimming and J lost 0 bases, with 3 bases between them. Germline CDR1 MDHEN, CDR2 SYDVKM. The CDR3 spans 13 residues. CDR3 coding DNA: TGTGCCAGCAGTTTATCAGTGAACACTGAAGCTTTCTTT. Translating it yields CASSLSVNTEAFF.

The chain employs TRBV28 and TRBJ1-5, with D perhaps matching TRBD1 (5 bases). Trimming took 2 bases from V and 7 from J, leaving 6 bases between them. The CDR3 has 12 residues. Germline-derived CDR1 and CDR2 are MDHEN and SYDVKM. This CDR3 reads CASSLAGQPQHF. CDR3 coding DNA: TGTGCCAGCAGTTTAGCAGGGCAGCCCCAGCATTTT.

The chain has TRBV4-3 and TRBJ2-7, with D maybe TRBD1 (6 bases). CDR1 and CDR2 from the germline V gene are LGHNA and YSLEER. The CDR3 is 13 amino acids. Trimming stripped 1 base from V and 4 bases from J, with 8 bases between. CDR3 DNA: TGCGCCAGCAGCCAAGGGACAGAGTACGAGCAGTACTTC. This translates into CASSQGTEYEQYF.

V and J are TRBV6-4 and TRBJ2-5; a weak D match, TRBD2 (5 bases). V was cut by 6 bases and J by 1 base, with 12 bases left in between. Germline CDR1 is MRHNA and CDR2 is SNTAGT. This CDR3 region has 14 residues. The CDR3 DNA reads TGTGCCAGCAGGAGATCGGGATTCCAAGAGACCCAGTACTTC. It encodes CASRRSGFQETQYF.

The chain joins TRBV27 to TRBJ2-7; 7 bases are shared with TRBD1. Germline V gene data show CDR1 as MNHEY and CDR2 as SMNVEV (reference sequence). The V segment lost 2 bases and the J segment 5 bases; nucleotides outside the gene matches: 12. The CDR3 has 16 amino acids. CDR3 coding DNA: TGTGCCAGCAGTTTAGAGGGAAACAGGGGAGTTAACGAGCAGTACTTC. Translating gives CASSLEGNRGVNEQYF.

V usage is TRBV30 and J usage is TRBJ1-5; the match to TRBD1 covers 8 bases. Trimming took 1 base from V and 5 from J; bases not matched to a gene: 4. This CDR3 has 14 amino acids. CDR1 and CDR2 from the germline V gene are GTSNPN and SVGIG (reference sequence). CDR3 in amino acids: CAWSEGTGDQPQHF. The CDR3 DNA sequence: TGTGCCTGGAGTGAAGGGACAGGAGATCAGCCCCAGCATTTT.

V usage is TRBV2 and J usage is TRBJ2-4; D is undetermined. V was pared by 5 bases and J by 8 bases, with 10 bases between. The CDR3 totals 12 residues. Germline V lookup: CDR1 SNHLY, CDR2 FYNNEI. CDR3 protein: CASSYSTDIQYF. Written as DNA, the CDR3 is TGTGCCAGCAGTTATTCTACGGACATTCAGTACTTC. The variable domain in full, with the rest retrieved from reference TRBV2 and TRBJ2-4, is EPEVTQTPSHQVTQMGQEVILRCVPISNHLYFYWYRQILGQKVEFLVSFYNNEISEKSEIFDDQFSVERPDGSNFTLKIRSTKLEDSAMYFCASSYSTDIQYFGAGTRLSVL.

The J gene is TRBJ2-1, the V gene TRBV5-4; D not resolved. This CDR3 has 17 amino acids. The ends were cut back, 2 bases at V and 11 bases at J, with 26 bases in the middle. The germline gives CDR1 SGHNT, CDR2 YYREEE (reference sequence). CDR3 in amino acids: CASSFSVRRKKTSKQFF. CDR3 bases: TGTGCCAGCAGCTTCTCCGTGCGGCGCAAGAAAACGAGTAAGCAGTTCTTC.

V gene TRBV11-2 combines with J gene TRBJ2-1, with TRBD2 matching 7 bases. CDR1 and CDR2 from the germline V gene are SGHAT and FQNNGV. The CDR3 totals 16 residues. Trimming cost V 5 bases and J 3 bases; bases outside gene matches: 10. As DNA, the CDR3 is TGTGCCAGCAGCCTGGTGGGGCCGGGGGGCTACAATGAGCAGTTCTTC. It yields the protein CASSLVGPGGYNEQFF. Full variable domain (outside the CDR3, taken from reference TRBV11-2 and TRBJ2-1): EAGVAQSPRYKIIEKRQSVAFWCNPISGHATLYWYQQILGQGPKLLIQFQNNGVVDDSQLPKDRFSAERLKGVDSTLKIQPAKLEDSAVYLCASSLVGPGGYNEQFFGPGTRLTVL.

This clone has a handful of counts. The chain combines TRBV6-5 with TRBJ1-1; D possibly corresponds to TRBD1 (5 bases). The V gene's germline CDR1 is MNHEY and CDR2 SVGAGI. This CDR3 has 15 amino acids. V was shortened by 2 bases and J by 0 bases, with 10 bases between the two germline ends. The CDR3 sequence: CASSYGSGMNTEAFF. CDR3 coding DNA: TGTGCCAGCAGTTACGGGTCAGGGATGAACACTGAAGCTTTCTTT.

Of note for this clone: A junction boundary mismatches the germline segment, possibly from a read error. The V and J genes are TRBV15 and TRBJ2-1; 7 bases fit TRBD2. The CDR3 sequence is 16 residues long. From germline, CDR1 is LNHNV and CDR2 YYDKDF (reference sequence). CDR3 nucleotide sequence: TGTGCCACCAGCGGAGATCTAGCGGCACAACGCAATGAGCAGTTCTTC. As protein: CATSGDLAAQRNEQFF.

The chain links TRBV9 to TRBJ2-1; D is perhaps TRBD1 (5 bases). V lost 2 bases and J lost 5, with 11 bases in between. The germline gives CDR1 SGDLS, CDR2 YYNGEE. CDR3 length: 14 amino acids. This chain's CDR3 is CASSVGQVNNEQFF. The DNA of the CDR3 is TGTGCCAGCAGCGTTGGACAAGTTAACAATGAGCAGTTCTTC.

V gene TRBV6-5 combines with J gene TRBJ1-1; TRBD1 might be the D (6 bases). With 8 bases removed from V and 6 bases from J, the gap between germline ends came to 19 bases. The CDR3 length is 14 residues. Germline CDR1 is MNHEY and CDR2 is SVGAGI. The CDR3 DNA reads as TGTGCCAGCCTTAGTGGGCAGGGGCTTTCTGAAGCTTTCTTT. It is translated as CASLSGQGLSEAFF.